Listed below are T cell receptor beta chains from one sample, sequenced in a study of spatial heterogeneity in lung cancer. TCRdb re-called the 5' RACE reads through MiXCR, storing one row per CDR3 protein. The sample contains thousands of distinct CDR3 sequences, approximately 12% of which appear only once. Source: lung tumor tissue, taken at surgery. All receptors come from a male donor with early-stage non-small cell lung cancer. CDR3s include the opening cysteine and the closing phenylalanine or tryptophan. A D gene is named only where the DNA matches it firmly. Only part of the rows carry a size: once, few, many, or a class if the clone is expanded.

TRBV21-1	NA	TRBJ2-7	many	TGTGCCAGCAGCAAACCCCCTGGGACTAGCGGGAGGGAAGACGAGCAGTACTTC	CASSKPPGTSGREDEQYF
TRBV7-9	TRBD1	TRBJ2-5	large	TGTGCCAGCAGCTTGGGTGACAGGGACCAAGAGACCCAGTACTTC	CASSLGDRDQETQYF
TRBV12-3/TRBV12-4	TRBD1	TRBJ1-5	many	TGTGCCAGCAGTTTAGCGGCAGGGGGCCGCCAGCCCCAGCATTTT	CASSLAAGGRQPQHF
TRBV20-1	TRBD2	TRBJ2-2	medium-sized	TGCAGTGCTAGAGTAGCGGGAGTGACCGGGGAGCTGTTTTTT	CSARVAGVTGELFF
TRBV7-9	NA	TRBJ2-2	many	TGTGCCAGCAGCTCCCCTTGGGGTGCGAACACCGGGGAGCTGTTTTTT	CASSSPWGANTGELFF
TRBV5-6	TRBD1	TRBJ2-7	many	TGTGCCAGCAGCAGTTGGGGACAGGGGATCCACGAGCAGTACTTC	CASSSWGQGIHEQYF
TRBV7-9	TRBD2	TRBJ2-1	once	TGTGCCAGCAGCTTAGCGGTCGGGGGAGGGAATGAGCAGTTCTTC	CASSLAVGGGNEQFF
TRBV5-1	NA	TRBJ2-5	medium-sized	TGCGCCAGCAGCTTGGGAAAGGAGACCCAGTACTTC	CASSLGKETQYF
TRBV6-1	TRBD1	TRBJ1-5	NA	TGTGCCAGCGTTACGGGACAGGGTAATCAGCCCCAGCATTTT	CASVTGQGNQPQHF
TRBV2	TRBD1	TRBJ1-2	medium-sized	TGTGCCAGCAGTGAAAGACAGGGGGAATACTATGGCTACACCTTC	CASSERQGEYYGYTF
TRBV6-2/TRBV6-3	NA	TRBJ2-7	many	TGTGCCAGCAACACCGGGACCCGATGGAGATACGAGCAGTACTTC	CASNTGTRWRYEQYF
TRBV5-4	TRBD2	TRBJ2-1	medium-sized	TGTGCCAGCAGCAGAGCGGGAGGATCGACAAATGAGCAGTTCTTC	CASSRAGGSTNEQFF
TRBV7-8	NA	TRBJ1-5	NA	TGTGCCAGCAGCTTAGCAAGAACTCAGCCCCAGCATTTT	CASSLARTQPQHF
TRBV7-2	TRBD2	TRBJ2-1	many	TGTGCCAGCAGGACCGGACTAGCGGGGTACAATGAGCAGTTCTTC	CASRTGLAGYNEQFF
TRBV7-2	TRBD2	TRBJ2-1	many	TGTGCCAGCAGCTTAGCGGCCCTAGCGGGATCGGGCAATGAGCAGTTCTTC	CASSLAALAGSGNEQFF
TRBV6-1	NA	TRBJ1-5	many	TGTGCCAGCAGTGAAGCGCCGGCGGGACAGCCCCAGCATTTT	CASSEAPAGQPQHF
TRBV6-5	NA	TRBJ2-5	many	TGTGCCAGCACCCCACAACCAGCGGACCAAGAGACCCAGTACTTC	CASTPQPADQETQYF
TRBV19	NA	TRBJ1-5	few	TGTGCCAGTAGTACCCCCTTAGCTACTACAGGGTACAATCAGCCCCAGCATTTT	CASSTPLATTGYNQPQHF
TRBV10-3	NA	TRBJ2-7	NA	TGTGCCATCAGTGAGCGGACAGCCCAGGACGAGCAGTACTTC	CAISERTAQDEQYF
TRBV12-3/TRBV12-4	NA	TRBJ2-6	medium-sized	TGTGCCAGCAGAGGTTCTGGGGCCAACGTCCTGACTTTC	CASRGSGANVLTF
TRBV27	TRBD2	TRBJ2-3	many	TGTGCCAGCAGTTTCCAAGCGGGAGTCACAGATACGCAGTATTTT	CASSFQAGVTDTQYF
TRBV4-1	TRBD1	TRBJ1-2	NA	TGCGCCAGCAGCCAGACAGAGGGACAGTTTCTTTATGGCTACACCTTC	CASSQTEGQFLYGYTF
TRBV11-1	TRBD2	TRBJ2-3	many	TGTGCCAGCAGCCTTACAGCGGGACTGATAGATACGCAGTATTTT	CASSLTAGLIDTQYF
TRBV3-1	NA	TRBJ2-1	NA	TGTGCCAGCAGCCTACGCAATGAGCAGTTCTTC	CASSLRNEQFF
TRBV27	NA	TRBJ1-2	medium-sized	TGTGCCAGCCGAGGTGTTGGGGCTGGGTATTACTATGGCTACACCTTC	CASRGVGAGYYYGYTF
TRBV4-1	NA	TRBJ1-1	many	TGCGCCAGCAGCCCGGGGCCCACTGAAGCTTTCTTT	CASSPGPTEAFF
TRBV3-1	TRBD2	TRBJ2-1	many	TGTGCCAGCAGCCCAGCGGGAGGGCCGCACAATGAGCAGTTCTTC	CASSPAGGPHNEQFF
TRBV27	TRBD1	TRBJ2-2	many	TGTGCCAGCCAGTGGACAGGGAACACCGGGGAGCTGTTTTTT	CASQWTGNTGELFF
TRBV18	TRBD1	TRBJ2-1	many	TGTGCCAGCTCACCAGGACAGGGCGTTTACAATGAGCAGTTCTTC	CASSPGQGVYNEQFF
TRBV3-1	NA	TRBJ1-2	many	TGTGCCAGCAGCCAACAGCGGGGATTAAGCGCCGGCTACACCTTC	CASSQQRGLSAGYTF
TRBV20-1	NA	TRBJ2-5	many	TGCAGTGCTAGAGAAAGTGCGCAAGAGACCCAGTACTTC	CSARESAQETQYF
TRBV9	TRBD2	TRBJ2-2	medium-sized	TGTGCCAGCAACCTAAATGCGGGACTAGCGGGTCCCGGGGAGCTGTTTTTT	CASNLNAGLAGPGELFF
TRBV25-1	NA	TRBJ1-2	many	TGTGCCAATCCGAACAGGAATGTTAACTATGGCTACACCTTC	CANPNRNVNYGYTF
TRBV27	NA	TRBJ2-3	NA	TGTGCCACCCGCCCGAGGCCTAGCACAGATACGCAGTATTTT	CATRPRPSTDTQYF
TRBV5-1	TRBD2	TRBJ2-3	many	TGCGCCAGCAGCTTGGCACTAGCGGGAGGAATAGATACGCAGTATTTT	CASSLALAGGIDTQYF
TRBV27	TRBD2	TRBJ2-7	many	TGTGCCGCCTCTAGCGGGAGCTCCTACGAGCAGTACTTC	CAASSGSSYEQYF
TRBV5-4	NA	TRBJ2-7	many	TGTGCCAGCAGCCCCCCTTGGGGCTCACACGAGCAGTACTTC	CASSPPWGSHEQYF
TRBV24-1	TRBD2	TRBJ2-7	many	TGTGCCACCAGTGTCGCCGGGACTAGAGGGTACGAGCAGTACTTC	CATSVAGTRGYEQYF
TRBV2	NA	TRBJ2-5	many	TGTGCCACCGCCATGACAGGAGAGACCCAGTACTTC	CATAMTGETQYF
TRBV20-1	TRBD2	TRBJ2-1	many	TGCAGTGCTAGAGACCTAGCGGGACTCTCCTACAATGAGCAGTTCTTC	CSARDLAGLSYNEQFF
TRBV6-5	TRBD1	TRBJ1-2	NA	TGTGCCAGCAGTGAACAGGGGGCAGGGGACTATGGCTACACCTTC	CASSEQGAGDYGYTF
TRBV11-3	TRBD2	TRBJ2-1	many	TGTGCCAGCAGCCCCCGGGGGGTTCGTGAGCAGTTCTTC	CASSPRGVREQFF
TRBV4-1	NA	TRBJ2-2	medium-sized	TGCGCCAGCAGCCAAGAAATCACCGGGGAGCTGTTTTTT	CASSQEITGELFF
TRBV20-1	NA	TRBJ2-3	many	TGCAGTGCTAGGGTCGGTAGCACAGATACGCAGTATTTT	CSARVGSTDTQYF
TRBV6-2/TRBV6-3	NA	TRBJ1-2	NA	TGTGCCAGCAGTTACTCGACGGCGGCAGCTAACCCAATTAACTATGGCTACACCTTC	CASSYSTAAANPINYGYTF
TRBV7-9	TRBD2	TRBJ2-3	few	TGTGCCAGCGATACTAGCGGCACAGATACGCAGTATTTT	CASDTSGTDTQYF
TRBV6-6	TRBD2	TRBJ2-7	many	TGTGCCAGCAGCCCGACTAGCGGGAGCTCCTACGAGCAGTACTTC	CASSPTSGSSYEQYF
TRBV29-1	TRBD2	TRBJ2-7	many	TGCAGCGTTGAAGGAGCGGGGGACTACGAGCAGTACTTC	CSVEGAGDYEQYF
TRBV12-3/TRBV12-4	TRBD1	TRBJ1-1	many	TGTGCCAGCAGGGGGGGGACAGGGAGGACTGAAGCTTTCTTT	CASRGGTGRTEAFF
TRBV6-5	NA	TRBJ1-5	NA	TGTGCCAGCAGTCCTGGGGGTGTCGAGAATCAGCCCCAGCATTTT	CASSPGGVENQPQHF
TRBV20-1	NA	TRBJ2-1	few	TGCAGTGCTCACCTGGAGGGGGCAAACACCAATGAGCAGTTCTTC	CSAHLEGANTNEQFF
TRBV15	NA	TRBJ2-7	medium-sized	TGTGCCACCAGCAGAGATCCCCTCGAAGCCTACGAGCAGTACTTC	CATSRDPLEAYEQYF
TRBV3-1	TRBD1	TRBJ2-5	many	TGTGCCAGCAGCCCCCGGACAGGGGTCGGTATCGAGACCCAGTACTTC	CASSPRTGVGIETQYF
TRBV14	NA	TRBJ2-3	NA	TGTGCCAGCAGCCAAGGAGTAGAGCCAGATACGCAGTATTTT	CASSQGVEPDTQYF
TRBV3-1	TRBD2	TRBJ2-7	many	TGTGCCAGCAGTCATTGGAGCGGGAGGGACCCCGACGAGCAGTACTTC	CASSHWSGRDPDEQYF